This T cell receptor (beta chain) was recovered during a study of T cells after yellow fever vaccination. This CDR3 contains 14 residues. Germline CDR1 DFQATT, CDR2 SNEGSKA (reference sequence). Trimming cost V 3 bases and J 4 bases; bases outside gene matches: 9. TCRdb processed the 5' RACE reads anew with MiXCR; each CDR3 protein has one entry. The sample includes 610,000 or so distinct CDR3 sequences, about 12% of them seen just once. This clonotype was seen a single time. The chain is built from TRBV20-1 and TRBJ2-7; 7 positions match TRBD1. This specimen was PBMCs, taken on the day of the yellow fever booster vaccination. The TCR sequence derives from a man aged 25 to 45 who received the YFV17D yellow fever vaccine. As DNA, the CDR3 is TGCAGTGCTAGCTCTACCAGGGGGAAGTACGAGCAGTACTTC. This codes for CSASSTRGKYEQYF.